Below, 12 T cell receptor beta chains from the same sample are listed, as sequenced in a study of cytomegalovirus exposure and HLA in healthy donors. Primers included in the PCR were 60 Vbeta and 13 Jbeta primers. TCRdb keeps only in-frame clones here, not all; method: immunoSEQ multiplex PCR. This sample has about 170,000 clones, with roughly 85% found just once. Sequencing was done on a sample of PBMCs. The origin of the receptors is a man aged 30 to 39 in good health and CMV-seropositive.

The chain is built from TRBV2 and TRBJ2-1, with TRBD2 identical over 8 bases. CDR3 length: 15 amino acids. Germline-derived CDR1 and CDR2 are SNHLY and FYNNEI. Losses at the gene ends were 1 base for V and 2 bases for J; bases not matched to a gene: 1. The CDR3 DNA follows: TGTGCCAGCAGTGAAGGGACTAGCACCTACAATGAGCAGTTCTTC. It is translated as CASSEGTSTYNEQFF.

This clone appeared once. The chain employs TRBV19 and TRBJ2-2; possible D gene TRBD2, 6 bases. Between the trimmed V and J ends, which lost 7 bases and 2 bases, there was a span of 14 bases. Germline V CDR1 and CDR2: LNHDA, SQIVND (reference sequence). This CDR3 is built from 15 residues. The CDR3 DNA reads as TGTGCCAGTAACCCCGGGGGAGCCAACACCGGGGAGCTGTTTTTT. Amino acid sequence: CASNPGGANTGELFF.

The rearrangement uses TRBV6-5 and TRBJ2-1, with 13 bases identical to TRBD2. V trimming: 5 bases; J trimming: 9 bases; junction bases outside the gene matches: 7. CDR1 and CDR2 from the germline V gene are MNHEY and SVGAGI. The CDR3 has 15 amino acids. This CDR3 reads CASSPRTSGRGEQFF. DNA of the CDR3: TGTGCCAGCAGTCCCCGGACTAGCGGGAGAGGTGAGCAGTTCTTC.

The V call is TRBV5-4, the J call TRBJ1-1, with 7 bases lining up with TRBD1. This CDR3 comprises 16 residues. The J segment lost 1 base and the V segment lost 2 bases, leaving 8 bases of the junction unmatched. Per the germline V gene, CDR1 is SGHNT and CDR2 is YYREEE (reference sequence). In nucleotides, the CDR3 is TGTGCCAGCAGCTTACACGACAGGGATTCGAACACTGAAGCTTTCTTT. Translating gives CASSLHDRDSNTEAFF.

The CDR3 DNA sequence: TGTGCCAGCAGCTTGGGACTAGCGGGAGCGGATACGCAGTATTTT. This gives the protein CASSLGLAGADTQYF. The chain links TRBV5-8 to TRBJ2-3; 12 nucleotides line up with TRBD2. Germline V gene sequence: CDR1 SGHTS, CDR2 YDEGEE. V shed 0 bases and J 6 bases; nucleotides not matched to a gene: 2. This CDR3 comprises 15 residues.

J is TRBJ2-1 and V is TRBV28; TRBD2 might be the D (6 bases). The V end was cut by 5 bases, the J end by 5 bases, with 22 bases between. Per the germline V gene, CDR1 is MDHEN and CDR2 is SYDVKM. The CDR3 runs to 17 residues. CDR3 bases: TGTGCCAGCAGTATAAATGAGGGGCGGAGGGGAGACAATGAGCAGTTCTTC. Translated, it gives CASSINEGRRGDNEQFF.

The CDR3 is CATSRDRGTGELFF. The CDR3 region has the DNA TGTGCCACCAGCAGGGACAGGGGCACCGGGGAGCTGTTTTTT. The chain carries TRBV15 and TRBJ2-2; 9 bases fit TRBD1. This CDR3 region has 14 residues. Trimming cost V 3 bases and J 4 bases; bases outside gene matches: 0. Germline V gives CDR1 LNHNV, CDR2 YYDKDF (reference sequence).

The chain carries TRBV7-6 and TRBJ2-5, with TRBD2 matching 10 bases. This CDR3 comprises 18 residues. From germline, CDR1 is SGHVS and CDR2 FNYEAQ. The trim removed 0 bases at V and 3 bases at J, leaving 10 bases unmatched. CDR3: CASSLALGLAGAEETQYF. In nucleotides, the CDR3 is TGTGCCAGCAGCTTAGCTCTGGGGCTAGCGGGAGCCGAAGAGACCCAGTACTTC.

This sequence joins TRBV6-5 and TRBJ2-1; 7 nucleotides agree with TRBD2. The CDR3 has 15 residues. Germline CDR1 and CDR2: MNHEY and SVGAGI. V shed 2 bases and J 4 bases; nucleotides not matched to a gene: 5. The CDR3 region has the DNA TGTGCCAGCAGTTACGATCGGGGGGAATACAATGAGCAGTTCTTC. Its protein product is CASSYDRGEYNEQFF.

The chain links TRBV19 to TRBJ1-5; 9 positions match TRBD1. The J segment lost 4 bases and the V segment lost 7 bases, leaving 2 bases of the junction unmatched. The length of the CDR3 is 13 residues. Germline V gives CDR1 LNHDA, CDR2 SQIVND (reference sequence). The CDR3 protein is CASKGTGNQPQHF. For the CDR3, the DNA is TGTGCCAGTAAAGGGACAGGGAATCAGCCCCAGCATTTT.

The chain links TRBV5-3 to TRBJ1-2; weak D call: TRBD1 (6 bases). TRBV5-3 is annotated as an ORF whose role is uncertain. The CDR3 consists of 14 residues. V lost 8 bases and J 5 bases, leaving 19 bases between the germline ends. The CDR3 DNA follows: TGTGCCAGTCCCCGTGGGGGCGGGGGATATGGCTACACCTTC. It translates to CASPRGGGGYGYTF.

J is TRBJ1-5 and V is TRBV9; D gene unclear. Germline CDR1 reads SGDLS; CDR2 reads YYNGEE. The V end was cut by 0 bases, the J end by 7 bases, with 14 bases between. The CDR3 contains 15 residues. The DNA for the CDR3 is TGTGCCAGCAGCGTAGGTCCGGGATGGAGCCAGCCCCAGCATTTT. Its protein is CASSVGPGWSQPQHF.